This is a list of T cell receptor beta chains from one sample in a study of blood T cell repertoires in COVID-19. Method: immunoSEQ multiplex PCR; TCRdb's copy keeps in-frame clones and lacks some. The data contain fewer than 200,000 clones, around 83% of them singletons. The sample taken for sequencing was peripheral blood. Source of these receptors: a woman aged 70-85 years who had recovered from COVID-19. The CDR3 runs from the conserved cysteine through the conserved F or W. A D gene is named only where the DNA matches it firmly. Clone size is stated in some rows and not others, as once, few, many or a class when expanded.

V: TRBV7-8
J: TRBJ2-1
D: .
size: .
CDR3: CASGPNEQFF
DNA: TGTGCCAGCGGCCCGAATGAGCAGTTCTTC

V: TRBV3-1/TRBV3-2
J: TRBJ1-1
D: TRBD1
size: .
CDR3: CASSQGTGLPTEAFF
DNA: TGTGCCAGCAGCCAAGGGACAGGGCTGCCCACTGAAGCTTTCTTT

V: TRBV7-2
J: TRBJ2-7
D: TRBD2
size: .
CDR3: CASSSPRGGTYEQYF
DNA: TGTGCCAGCAGCTCCCCCCGGGGAGGGACCTACGAGCAGTACTTC

V: TRBV5-1
J: TRBJ2-3
D: .
size: .
CDR3: CASSLNRAADTQYF
DNA: TGCGCCAGCAGCTTGAACAGGGCGGCAGATACGCAGTATTTT

V: TRBV4-1
J: TRBJ1-5
D: .
size: .
CDR3: CASSQDKGPFKPQHF
DNA: TGCGCCAGCAGCCAAGATAAGGGGCCTTTTAAGCCCCAGCATTTT

V: TRBV6-2/TRBV6-3
J: TRBJ2-7
D: TRBD2
size: .
CDR3: CASSRGVEQYF
DNA: TGTGCCAGCAGCCGGGGGGTGGAGCAGTACTTC

V: TRBV14
J: TRBJ2-5
D: TRBD2
size: .
CDR3: CASSQARGRGTQETQYF
DNA: TGTGCCAGCAGCCAAGCCCGCGGGCGGGGGACCCAAGAGACCCAGTACTTC

V: TRBV29-1
J: TRBJ1-4
D: TRBD1
size: few
CDR3: CSGQGADGLFF
DNA: TGCAGCGGGCAGGGGGCGGATGGTCTGTTTTTT

V: TRBV11-2
J: TRBJ2-1
D: TRBD2
size: many
CDR3: CASSLGPPSGWGEQFF
DNA: TGTGCCAGCAGCTTAGGCCCCCCTAGCGGGTGGGGTGAGCAGTTCTTC

V: TRBV10-3
J: TRBJ2-1
D: TRBD2
size: few
CDR3: CAISEERGGVNEQFF
DNA: TGTGCCATCAGTGAGGAGCGGGGGGGGGTCAATGAGCAGTTCTTC

V: TRBV15
J: TRBJ1-2
D: .
size: few
CDR3: CATSRPPEGNYGYTF
DNA: TGTGCCACCAGCAGGCCGCCGGAGGGGAACTATGGCTACACCTTC

V: TRBV5-6
J: TRBJ1-1
D: TRBD1
size: .
CDR3: CASSLTGTRGAFF
DNA: TGTGCCAGCAGCTTGACCGGCACCAGGGGGGCTTTCTTT

V: TRBV4-1
J: TRBJ2-1
D: TRBD2
size: .
CDR3: CASSQDPGGYNEQFF
DNA: TGCGCCAGCAGCCAAGATCCGGGGGGGTACAATGAGCAGTTCTTC

V: TRBV5-1
J: TRBJ1-1
D: .
size: .
CDR3: CASSLAGGTNTEAFF
DNA: TGCGCCAGCAGCTTGGCCGGGGGGACGAACACTGAAGCTTTCTTT

V: TRBV18
J: TRBJ1-1
D: .
size: .
CDR3: CASSRSGGRYTEAFF
DNA: TGTGCCAGCTCCCGATCCGGGGGGCGGTACACTGAAGCTTTCTTT

V: TRBV30
J: TRBJ1-5
D: .
size: once
CDR3: CAWSGQGRAVQPQHF
DNA: TGTGCCTGGAGTGGCCAGGGGAGGGCCGTTCAGCCCCAGCATTTT

V: TRBV2
J: TRBJ1-2
D: .
size: .
CDR3: CASSERGGYTF
DNA: TGTGCCAGCAGTGAACGGGGGGGCTACACCTTC

V: TRBV7-2
J: TRBJ2-1
D: .
size: .
CDR3: CASSFGLPNEQFF
DNA: TGTGCCAGCAGCTTTGGCCTCCCCAATGAGCAGTTCTTC

V: TRBV18
J: TRBJ2-1
D: .
size: .
CDR3: CASSPTSEPGFF
DNA: TGTGCCAGCTCACCCACCAGCGAACCGGGGTTCTTC

V: TRBV2
J: TRBJ1-6
D: .
size: .
CDR3: CASSFLNSPLHF
DNA: TGTGCCAGCAGCTTCCTAAATTCACCCCTCCACTTT

V: TRBV7-2
J: TRBJ2-1
D: .
size: once
CDR3: CASSPSLQQFF
DNA: TGTGCCAGCAGCCCCTCGCTACAGCAGTTCTTC

V: TRBV27
J: TRBJ2-7
D: .
size: few
CDR3: CASSLSRVTSSYEQYF
DNA: TGTGCCAGCAGTTTATCCAGGGTGACCTCTTCCTACGAGCAGTACTTC

V: TRBV27
J: TRBJ2-3
D: .
size: .
CDR3: CASSPRGTDTQYF
DNA: TGTGCCAGCAGTCCACGGGGCACAGATACGCAGTATTTT

V: TRBV19
J: TRBJ1-1
D: .
size: .
CDR3: CASSMGGTEAFF
DNA: TGTGCCAGTAGTATGGGGGGAACTGAAGCTTTCTTT

V: TRBV7-6
J: TRBJ1-1
D: .
size: .
CDR3: CASSHGWRGRKNTEAFF
DNA: TGTGCCAGCAGCCACGGGTGGCGGGGACGGAAGAACACTGAAGCTTTCTTT

V: TRBV6-5
J: TRBJ2-7
D: .
size: .
CDR3: CATAASYEQYF
DNA: TGTGCCACCGCGGCATCCTACGAGCAGTACTTC

V: TRBV5-1
J: TRBJ2-5
D: TRBD2
size: .
CDR3: CASSLALAGGETQYF
DNA: TGCGCCAGCAGCTTGGCGCTAGCGGGGGGGGAGACCCAGTACTTC

V: TRBV18
J: TRBJ2-3
D: .
size: once
CDR3: CASSPPTPDTQYF
DNA: TGTGCCAGCTCACCCCCTACTCCGGATACGCAGTATTTT